Shown below are 19 T cell receptor beta chains from a single sample sequenced in a study of tumor-infiltrating lymphocytes in glioblastoma multiforme. Multiple V-beta primers and a C-beta primer amplified TCRB from RNA. One entry per CDR3 protein results from TCRdb running MiXCR on the multiplex PCR reads. The table shows 10,000 to 15,000 distinct CDR3 sequences, with roughly 60% occurring only once. The sample consisted of brain tumor tissue. The receptors shown here come from a male donor with glioblastoma.

In this sample, this clonotype turned up many times. A clone one base away is much larger, so this may be a read error. This chain connects TRBV28 to TRBJ2-2, with a tentative D call TRBD2 (6 bases). The CDR3 runs 13 residues. From germline, CDR1 is MDHEN and CDR2 SYDVKM. V shed 3 bases and J shed 6 bases, with 8 bases lying between them. The CDR3 nucleotides are TGTGCCAGCAGTTTGAGGGAGGCCGGGGAGCTGTTTTTT. It codes for CASSLREAGELFF.

This clonotype was seen just once. This clone may be a read error of a much larger clone one base away. This sequence joins TRBV18 and TRBJ2-7; possible D gene TRBD2, 5 bases. CDR3 size: 15 residues. Germline loops: CDR1 KGHSH, CDR2 LQKENI. Here the CDR3 reads CASPPQHTGDYEQYF. The CDR3 DNA is TGTGCCAGCCCACCCCAGCATACCGGGGACTACGAGCAGTACTTC. The entire variable domain, with the rest obtained from reference TRBV18 and TRBJ2-7, is as follows: NAGVMQNPRHLVRRRGQEARLRCSPMKGHSHVYWYRQLPEEGLKFMVYLQKENIIDESGMPKERFSAEFPKEGPSILRIQQVVRGDSAAYFCASPPQHTGDYEQYFGPGTRLTVT.

A remark on this clonotype: One end of the junction fails to match germline, which may point to a read error. The V call is TRBV7-2, the J call TRBJ1-2; tentative D call: TRBD1 (5 bases). The CDR3 contains 13 residues. Looked up from germline, CDR1 is SGHTA and CDR2 is FQGNSA. The CDR3 here is CGSSFWRGNGYTF. In DNA, the CDR3 is TGTGGCAGCAGCTTTTGGAGGGGCAATGGCTACACCTTC.

Concerning this clonotype itself: The junction does not match germline at one end; this may be a read error. J is TRBJ2-7 and V is TRBV20-1; D perhaps matches TRBD2 (7 bases). The CDR3 has 13 amino acids. The V gene's germline CDR1 is DFQATT and CDR2 SNEGSKA (reference sequence). The CDR3 loop is CSAEGGGTYDQYF. The CDR3 nucleotides are TGCAGTGCCGAGGGGGGGGGGACCTACGATCAGTACTTC.

This clonotype came up many times. J is TRBJ2-2 and V is TRBV28; no reliable D call. Trimming removed 3 bases from V and 8 bases from J, with 10 bases in between. Germline CDR1 and CDR2: MDHEN and SYDVKM. This CDR3 has 13 amino acids. The CDR3 DNA is TGTGCCAGCAGTTTGATAGCTCCGGGGGAGCTGTTTTTT. The encoded protein is CASSLIAPGELFF. The full variable domain, with the rest looked up from reference TRBV28 and TRBJ2-2, is DVKVTQSSRYLVKRTGEKVFLECVQDMDHENMFWYRQDPGLGLRLIYFSYDVKMKEKGDIPEGYSVSREKKERFSLILESASTNQTSMYLCASSLIAPGELFFGEGSRLTVL.

In this sample, this clonotype turned up once. The rearrangement joins TRBV10-1 to TRBJ2-3; the match to TRBD2 covers 8 bases. Trimming removed 6 bases from V and 0 bases from J; junction bases left unmatched: 2. The CDR3 contains 14 residues. CDR1 and CDR2 from the germline V gene are WNHNN and SYGVQD (reference sequence). This CDR3 reads CASSSGGSTDTQYF. Here the CDR3 DNA reads TGCGCCAGCAGCTCGGGAGGGAGCACAGATACGCAGTATTTT.

About this clonotype itself: An end of the junction differs from the germline gene, which may be a read error. The rearrangement links TRBV5-6 to TRBJ1-5, with D possibly TRBD1 on 5 matching bases. Germline CDR1 SGHDT, CDR2 YYEEEE. The CDR3 is made up of 16 amino acids. The CDR3 here is CVSSSFGQGRNQPQHF. Here the CDR3 DNA reads TGTGTCAGCAGCTCGTTTGGGCAGGGTCGCAATCAGCCCCAGCATTTT.

This clonotype turned up a few times. Mismatch with germline at one junction end may stem from a read error. The chain recombines TRBV6-5 with TRBJ2-5; D possibly corresponds to TRBD2 (5 bases). Germline CDR1 reads MNHEY; CDR2 reads SVGAGI. The CDR3 is 15 residues long. The CDR3 sequence: CVSSADGSEVETQYF. CDR3 bases: TGTGTCAGCAGCGCTGATGGGAGTGAGGTGGAGACCCAGTACTTC.

The chain uses TRBV10-3 and TRBJ1-5; a possible D gene is TRBD1 (5 bases). The CDR3 contains 14 residues. Germline values: CDR1 ENHRY, CDR2 SYGVKD. The CDR3 DNA reads as TGTGTCGTCAGTGCAGGGAGAGTTGAACAGCCCCAGCATTTT. Protein product: CVVSAGRVEQPQHF.

This clonotype occurred once. A much more abundant neighbour one base away suggests this may be a read error. The rearrangement joins TRBV28 to TRBJ2-4; D possibly corresponds to TRBD1 (5 bases). From germline, CDR1 is MDHEN and CDR2 SYDVKM. The CDR3 is 14 amino acids. This CDR3 is CACSLWGPMNIQYF. As DNA, the CDR3 is TGTGCCTGCAGTTTATGGGGCCCTATGAACATTCAGTACTTC.

About this clonotype itself: Germline is not matched at one junction end, which may reflect a read error. This chain links TRBV28 with TRBJ2-1; weak D call: TRBD2 (6 bases). CDR1 and CDR2 (germline): MDHEN, SYDVKM. The CDR3 covers 14 residues. The CDR3 nucleotides are TGTGCCAGCAGTTTTAGACTAGACTACAATGAGCAGTTATTC. This translates into CASSFRLDYNEQLF.

In this sample, this clonotype is medium-sized (0.01 to 0.1%). The chain has TRBV10-3 and TRBJ2-3; D uncertain. CDR3 size: 13 residues. V lost 0 bases, J lost 4 bases, and 5 bases lay in between. Germline-derived CDR1 and CDR2 are ENHRY and SYGVKD. Here the CDR3 reads CAISESRPDTQYF. The DNA for the CDR3 is TGTGCCATCAGTGAGTCGAGGCCAGATACGCAGTATTTT.

V is TRBV13 and J is TRBJ1-1; 7 bases map to TRBD1. With 5 bases clipped from V and 5 bases from J, the junction kept 8 bases outside the gene matches. From germline, CDR1 is PRHDT and CDR2 FYEKMQ (reference sequence). The CDR3 is 14 residues long. The CDR3, as DNA: TGTGCCAGCAGCCCGGGGAGGGGGCGGACTGAAGCTTTCTTT. It translates to CASSPGRGRTEAFF.

In the case of this clonotype: Since the CDR3 does not end with the conserved phenylalanine or tryptophan, this likely comes from a read error. The V gene is TRBV20-1, the J gene TRBJ2-5; 7 nucleotides agree with TRBD2. Looked up from germline, CDR1 is DFQATT and CDR2 is SNEGSKA (reference sequence). The CDR3 loop spans 15 amino acids. The CDR3 DNA reads TGCAGTGTTAGAGATTTGGGACTACCGGAAGAGACCCAGTACTCC. Protein: CSVRDLGLPEETQYS.

Worth noting for this clonotype: One end of the junction does not line up with germline, which may come from a read error. The genes are TRBV11-2 and TRBJ1-1; D unclear. The CDR3 runs to 14 residues. Germline CDR1 and CDR2: SGHAT and FQNNGV. This chain's CDR3 is CDSSFMGGGSDAFF. DNA of the CDR3: TGTGACAGCAGCTTTATGGGAGGCGGTTCTGACGCTTTCTTT.

As concerns this clonotype: An end of the junction does not agree with germline; a read error may underlie this. The chain joins TRBV4-1 to TRBJ2-5, with D unclear. The CDR3 contains 13 residues. Germline CDR1 and CDR2: MGHRA and YSYEKL. As DNA, the CDR3 is TGCGCCAACAGCCGAATACATAGTTTGGACCACTACTTC. This translates into CANSRIHSLDHYF.

Notes on this clonotype: The junction shows a germline mismatch at one end, possibly a read error. This chain connects TRBV5-6 to TRBJ2-7, with D perhaps matching TRBD1 or TRBD2 (5 bases each). CDR1 and CDR2 from the germline V gene are SGHDT and YYEEEE. This CDR3 is built from 14 residues. The DNA for the CDR3 is TGTGCCACCAGCGATTTGGGGGTTACCTACGATCAGTACTTC. This encodes CATSDLGVTYDQYF.

In this sample, this clonotype turned up many times. This chain connects TRBV20-1 to TRBJ2-1; 10 nucleotides agree with TRBD2. With 3 bases clipped from V and 2 bases from J, the junction kept 4 bases outside the gene matches. Germline-derived CDR1 and CDR2 are DFQATT and SNEGSKA (reference sequence). The length of the CDR3 is 15 residues. Written as DNA, the CDR3 is TGCAGTGCTAGGTGGACTAGCGGCGCCTACAATGAGCAGTTCTTC. This encodes CSARWTSGAYNEQFF.

This clonotype was counted ten times or more. The rearrangement links TRBV5-4 to TRBJ2-7, with D possibly matching TRBD1 (5 bases). CDR1 is SGHNT, CDR2 YYREEE, per germline (reference sequence). V was shortened by 4 bases and J by 5 bases, with 13 bases between the two germline ends. The CDR3 covers 13 residues. CDR3 coding DNA: TGTGCCAGCAGCAGAAATCAGGGTGACGAGCAGTACTTC. It yields the protein CASSRNQGDEQYF. Full variable domain (remainder filled in from reference TRBV5-4 and TRBJ2-7): ETGVTQSPTHLIKTRGQQVTLRCSSQSGHNTVSWYQQALGQGPQFIFQYYREEENGRGNFPPRFSGLQFPNYSSELNVNALELDDSALYLCASSRNQGDEQYFGPGTRLTVT.